This T cell receptor (beta chain) appears in the sequencing data of a study of regulatory T cells in long-lasting Graves disease. Across the study: For under 3 months, newly diagnosed Graves' patients had been taking antithyroid drugs.

Sample time point: newly diagnosed GD, antithyroid drugs for less than 3 months. From RNA extracted from PBMCs, the TCR library was made. Germline V gene sequence: CDR1 SGHRS, CDR2 YFSETQ. V was trimmed by 0 bases and J by 15 bases, leaving 16 bases between them. This CDR3 has 13 residues. According to the study, TCR beta libraries were built with iRepertoire HTBI primers and CDR3-region Arm-PCR. One entry per CDR3 protein results from TCRdb running MiXCR on the multiplex PCR reads. This table holds approximately 310,000 distinct CDR3 sequences, 18% found once. This clonotype was found many times. The antigen is unknown. The study's findings and limits: Lower TCR diversity was seen in persistent Graves' patients than in newly diagnosed ones. Whereas new patients shared 950 to 1,000 public clonotypes, persistent patients shared more, at a few thousand.

The sequence derives from a female donor with Graves disease. The chain has TRBV5-1 and TRBJ2-1; tentatively, D is TRBD1 or TRBD2 (5 bases each). Sequenced material: peripheral blood mononuclear cells (PBMCs), taken at new diagnosis, from a patient treated with antithyroid drugs. In DNA form, the CDR3 reads TGCGCCAGCAGCTTGGCGGGGCTAGCTAGACCGTTCTTC. Residues: CASSLAGLARPFF.